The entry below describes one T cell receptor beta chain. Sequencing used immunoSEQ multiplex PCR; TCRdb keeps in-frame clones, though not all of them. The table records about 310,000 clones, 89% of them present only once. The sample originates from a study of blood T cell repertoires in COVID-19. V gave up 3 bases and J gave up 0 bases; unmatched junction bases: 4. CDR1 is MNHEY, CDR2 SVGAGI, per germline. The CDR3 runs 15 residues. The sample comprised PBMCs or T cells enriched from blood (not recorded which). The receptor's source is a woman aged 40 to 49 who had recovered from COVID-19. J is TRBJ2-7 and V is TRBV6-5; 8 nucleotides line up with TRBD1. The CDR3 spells CASSYGTGGSYEQYF. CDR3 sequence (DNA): TGTGCCAGCAGTTATGGGACAGGAGGCTCCTACGAGCAGTACTTC.